The 13 T cell receptor beta chains below all came from one sample that was sequenced in a study of T-cell memory formation after mild COVID-19. TCRdb used MiXCR to reprocess the 5' RACE reads, holding one entry per CDR3 protein. The data show a few hundred thousand distinct CDR3 sequences, with roughly 20% seen just once and roughly 8.1% held by the top ten. The specimen was PBMCs or a T cell subset sorted from them (not recorded which). The source is an adult woman who had mild COVID-19 (a few samples of this study predate the infection). Cell type and time point are not known.

This clonotype was seen at least ten times. V is TRBV5-1 and J is TRBJ2-5, with D unresolved. The germline CDR1 and CDR2 sequences are SGHRS and YFSETQ. The CDR3 has 15 residues. Trimming cost V 4 bases and J 0 bases, with 13 bases left between them. CDR3 DNA sequence: TGCGCCAGCAGCCTGACCTCTATTTACCAAGAGACCCAGTACTTC. It encodes CASSLTSIYQETQYF.

The gene calls are TRBV7-8 and TRBJ2-6; possibly TRBD1 or TRBD2 for D (5 bases each). CDR1 is SGHVS and CDR2 is FQNEAQ in the germline V gene. V was cut by 3 bases and J by 2 bases, with 11 bases left in between. The CDR3 extends over 16 amino acids. This chain's CDR3 is CASSLLGVAGANVLTF. CDR3 DNA: TGTGCCAGCAGCTTGCTGGGGGTGGCTGGGGCCAACGTCCTGACTTTC.

This clonotype was counted only a few times. This sequence joins TRBV4-2 and TRBJ2-2; D ambiguous. V was shortened by 6 bases and J by 3 bases, with 11 bases between the two germline ends. Germline V CDR1 and CDR2: LGHNA, YNFKEQ. CDR3 length: 14 residues. CDR3 sequence: CASRPESHTGELFF. The CDR3 DNA follows: TGTGCCAGCAGGCCGGAATCCCACACCGGGGAGCTGTTTTTT.

A few counts support this clonotype. The chain uses TRBV7-2 and TRBJ1-1; tentatively, D is TRBD1 (6 bases). Trimming left V 6 bases short and J 0 bases short, with 11 bases between. The germline V gene has CDR1 SGHTA and CDR2 FQGNSA. CDR3 length equals 14 residues. Here the CDR3 reads CASRGGRMNTEAFF. The DNA of the CDR3 is TGTGCCAGCAGGGGGGGGCGGATGAACACTGAAGCTTTCTTT.

This clonotype was counted between two and nine times. The chain couples TRBV24-1 to TRBJ1-2; D may be TRBD1 (6 bases). The CDR3 sequence is 14 residues long. Germline V gene data show CDR1 as KGHDR and CDR2 as SFDVKD. V lost 4 bases and J lost 9, with 17 bases in between. Here the CDR3 DNA reads TGTGCCACCAGTGACACTAGGGGGGCAGGGAGCTACACCTTC. This encodes CATSDTRGAGSYTF.

The rearrangement joins TRBV12-3 or TRBV12-4 to TRBJ2-2; D may match TRBD1 or TRBD2 (5 bases each). The length of the CDR3 is 17 residues. V was shortened by 3 bases and J by 0 bases, with 14 bases between the two germline ends. CDR3 amino acids: CASSFSGRRSNTGELFF. The CDR3, as DNA: TGTGCCAGCAGTTTCTCGGGACGGAGGTCGAACACCGGGGAGCTGTTTTTT.

The chain is built from TRBV14 and TRBJ1-1; D unclear. Germline V gives CDR1 SGHDN, CDR2 FVKESK. The length of the CDR3 is 13 residues. Trimming stripped 4 bases from V and 2 bases from J, with 8 bases between. The CDR3 sequence: CASSPYRNTEAFF. CDR3 nucleotide sequence: TGTGCCAGCAGCCCATACAGAAACACTGAAGCTTTCTTT.

This clonotype occurred a few times. V gene TRBV6-1 combines with J gene TRBJ2-7; D assignment may be TRBD1 or TRBD2 (6 bases each). V was shortened by 3 bases and J by 2 bases, with 14 bases between the two germline ends. The CDR3 runs to 15 residues. CDR1 is MNHNS, CDR2 SASEGT, per germline. Here the CDR3 reads CASSEAQGGPYEQYF. The DNA of the CDR3 is TGTGCCAGCAGTGAGGCCCAAGGGGGGCCCTACGAGCAGTACTTC.

The gene calls are TRBV7-9 and TRBJ2-4, with 7 positions matching TRBD1. With 4 bases clipped from V and 14 bases from J, the junction kept 8 bases outside the gene matches. The CDR3 sequence is 12 residues long. CDR1 is SEHNR, CDR2 FQNEAQ, per germline (reference sequence). CDR3 nucleotides: TGTGCCAGCAGCTCCCTGACAGGGCATGAGTACTTC. This encodes CASSSLTGHEYF.

This clonotype was detected a few times. V gene TRBV13 combines with J gene TRBJ2-5, with D perhaps assigned TRBD1 or TRBD2 (6 bases each). Germline V lookup: CDR1 PRHDT, CDR2 FYEKMQ (reference sequence). V lost 6 bases to trimming and J lost 5 bases, with 13 bases between them. This CDR3 comprises 13 residues. The CDR3 coding sequence is TGTGCCAGCAGTAAAAGGGGGGACGAGACCCAGTACTTC. Translation gives CASSKRGDETQYF.

In this sample, this clonotype turned up a few times. The chain carries TRBV13 and TRBJ2-2, with 7 bases matching TRBD2. The V and J ends lost 0 bases and 5 bases, in that order; junction bases with no gene match: 6. CDR1 PRHDT and CDR2 FYEKMQ come from the germline V gene (reference sequence). CDR3 length equals 16 residues. CDR3 coding DNA: TGTGCCAGCAGCTTAGGTGCTAGCGGATTGACCGGGGAGCTGTTTTTT. It encodes CASSLGASGLTGELFF.

A few counts support this clonotype. This chain connects TRBV5-1 to TRBJ2-7; 8 bases align to TRBD2. J lost 5 bases, V lost 4 bases, and 8 bases had no gene match. The CDR3 spans 14 residues. CDR1 and CDR2 (germline): SGHRS, YFSETQ. The CDR3 nucleotides read TGCGCCAGCAGCCTAATAGCGGGACTGAACGAGCAGTACTTC. This gives the protein CASSLIAGLNEQYF.

This clonotype came up once. The rearrangement joins TRBV9 to TRBJ2-2, with D perhaps TRBD2 (6 bases). V was shortened by 3 bases and J by 8 bases, with 14 bases between the two germline ends. This CDR3 has 14 amino acids. Germline V gene lookup returns CDR1 SGDLS and CDR2 YYNGEE. The CDR3 DNA follows: TGTGCCAGCAGCGGAGGAGGGCCGGGAGGGGAGCTGTTTTTT. Its translation is CASSGGGPGGELFF. Full variable domain (outside the CDR3, taken from reference TRBV9 and TRBJ2-2): DSGVTQTPKHLITATGQRVTLRCSPRSGDLSVYWYQQSLDQGLQFLIQYYNGEERAKGNILERFSAQQFPDLHSELNLSSLELGDSALYFCASSGGGPGGELFFGEGSRLTVL.